Following are 25 T cell receptor beta chains from one sample sequenced in a study of shared clonotypes between healthy human individuals (dated by TCRdb to the early 2020s). Library generation was performed with the immunoSEQ multiplex PCR assay. This is the immuneACCESS table as TCRdb keeps it, with only in-frame sequences that have V and J called. A part of the clones is gone; compared with another copy, unresolved V genes explain less than half, and the rest is unexplained. For this sample there are under 1,900,000 clones; 98% appear just once. The ten top clones hold over 0.3% of the sample. The sequencing sample was made of naive CD4+ T cells sorted from blood. In light of the paper, this sample's cell subset or site label describes: CD45RA+ positively selected. The receptors were gathered from a man aged 30 to 45 in good health.

This chain links TRBV6-5 with TRBJ2-1; no firm D call. Trimming took off 5 bases at V and 12 bases at J, with 8 bases between the two ends. Per germline, CDR1 MNHEY and CDR2 SVGAGI. The CDR3 totals 10 residues. This CDR3 is CASSRDRQFF. The CDR3 DNA follows: TGTGCCAGCAGTAGGGATCGGCAGTTCTTC.

In this sample, this clone turned up once. The V and J genes are TRBV2 and TRBJ2-2; 8 bases align to TRBD2. Trimming cost V 3 bases and J 4 bases; bases outside gene matches: 7. The CDR3 contains 16 residues. From germline, CDR1 is SNHLY and CDR2 FYNNEI. DNA for the CDR3: TGTGCCAGCAGTGAGTTTGCGGGAGGCGGCACCGGGGAGCTGTTTTTT. Protein product: CASSEFAGGGTGELFF. Supplemented by reference TRBV2 and TRBJ2-2, the full variable domain reads EPEVTQTPSHQVTQMGQEVILRCVPISNHLYFYWYRQILGQKVEFLVSFYNNEISEKSEIFDDQFSVERPDGSNFTLKIRSTKLEDSAMYFCASSEFAGGGTGELFFGEGSRLTVL.

V gene TRBV18 combines with J gene TRBJ2-5; no clear D. The germline CDR1 and CDR2 sequences are KGHSH and LQKENI. CDR3 length: 13 amino acids. Trimming removed 6 bases from V and 0 bases from J, with 8 bases in between. CDR3 protein: CASSLGNQETQYF. For the CDR3, the DNA is TGTGCCAGCTCGCTCGGCAACCAAGAGACCCAGTACTTC.

The genes are TRBV15 and TRBJ2-1; D is perhaps TRBD1 (6 bases). Between the trimmed V and J ends, which lost 0 bases and 4 bases, there was a span of 13 bases. CDR1 and CDR2 from the germline V gene are LNHNV and YYDKDF (reference sequence). This CDR3 is built from 16 residues. The CDR3 region has the DNA TGTGCCACCAGCAGAGATTTTAGGGGGAATTACAATGAGCAGTTCTTC. Translating it yields CATSRDFRGNYNEQFF.

The rearrangement joins TRBV21-1 to TRBJ1-5. TRBV21-1 is noted as a pseudogene. The length of the CDR3 is 17 residues. Here the CDR3 DNA reads TGTGCCAGCAGCCCCCACGGTCCAGGCAGGGAGGATCAGCCCCAGCATTTT. Amino acid sequence: CASSPHGPGREDQPQHF.

The chain carries TRBV2 and TRBJ1-5; D uncertain. The V gene lost 4 bases and the J gene lost 6 bases, with 4 bases spanning the gap. The CDR3 consists of 11 residues. Germline loops: CDR1 SNHLY, CDR2 FYNNEI. For the CDR3, the DNA is TGTGCCAGCAGTGGGGTTCAGCCCCAGCATTTT. Translating gives CASSGVQPQHF.

The CDR3 DNA sequence: TGTGCCAGCAGCGCCGGAGGGAACTACCCCTTCTCCTACAATGAGCAGTTCTTC. Its protein product is CASSAGGNYPFSYNEQFF. The genes are TRBV9 and TRBJ2-1; weak D call: TRBD2 (6 bases). The CDR3 sequence is 18 residues long. From germline, CDR1 is SGDLS and CDR2 YYNGEE. Deletions cut 3 bases from V and 0 bases from J, with 19 bases between.

This clone showed up just once. The V gene is TRBV15, the J gene TRBJ2-7; perhaps D is TRBD1 or TRBD2 (5 bases each). Trimming stripped 5 bases from V and 3 bases from J, with 23 bases between. Germline loops: CDR1 LNHNV, CDR2 YYDKDF (reference sequence). The CDR3 is 17 residues long. Here the CDR3 DNA reads TGTGCCACCAGCTCCGTGGGTCGACAGCGGTCCCGCTACGAGCAGTACTTC. It translates to CATSSVGRQRSRYEQYF. The variable domain in full, with the rest retrieved from reference TRBV15 and TRBJ2-7, is DAMVIQNPRYQVTQFGKPVTLSCSQTLNHNVMYWYQQKSSQAPKLLFHYYDKDFNNEADTPDNFQSRRPNTSFCFLDIRSPGLGDTAMYLCATSSVGRQRSRYEQYFGPGTRLTVT.

This clone was seen only once. V gene TRBV9 combines with J gene TRBJ2-5, with D uncertain. The CDR3 contains 14 residues. Per germline, CDR1 SGDLS and CDR2 YYNGEE. V gave up 0 bases and J gave up 1 base, with 7 bases separating them. The CDR3 nucleotides read TGTGCCAGCAGCGTAGCAGCGATCCAAGAGACCCAGTACTTC. Translation: CASSVAAIQETQYF.

The sample holds one count of this clone. This chain uses TRBV5-6 with TRBJ2-5; D is perhaps TRBD2 (6 bases). The CDR3 totals 15 residues. Germline lookup yields CDR1 SGHDT and CDR2 YYEEEE. V was trimmed by 0 bases and J by 3 bases, leaving 12 bases between them. The CDR3 DNA reads as TGTGCCAGCAGCTTGGGGTTTAGCGGAAAAGAGACCCAGTACTTC. Translating gives CASSLGFSGKETQYF.

The chain recombines TRBV6-1 with TRBJ2-7; D is possibly TRBD1 (6 bases). The CDR3 is 13 residues long. Germline lookup yields CDR1 MNHNS and CDR2 SASEGT. With 4 bases removed from V and 6 bases from J, the gap between germline ends came to 13 bases. CDR3 residues: CASSVFRDTEQYF. DNA for the CDR3: TGTGCCAGCAGTGTATTCCGGGACACCGAGCAGTACTTC.

The V and J genes are TRBV19 and TRBJ2-4; 10 positions match TRBD1. Losses at the gene ends were 1 base for V and 8 bases for J; bases not matched to a gene: 11. The germline gives CDR1 LNHDA, CDR2 SQIVND (reference sequence). This CDR3 spans 17 amino acids. The CDR3 DNA follows: TGTGCCAGTAGTATAGGGATGGGACAGGGGATAAGGCACATTCAGTACTTC. This sequence encodes CASSIGMGQGIRHIQYF.

The chain joins TRBV29-1 to TRBJ2-3; D call uncertain. The CDR3 consists of 13 residues. Germline loops: CDR1 SQVTM, CDR2 ANQGSEA. Trimming shortened V by 1 base and J by 0 bases, and 5 bases separated the two germline ends. The CDR3 loop is CSVEAVSTDTQYF. The CDR3, as DNA: TGCAGCGTTGAAGCAGTTAGCACAGATACGCAGTATTTT.

The genes are TRBV9 and TRBJ2-7; 7 positions agree with TRBD2. Trimming removed 4 bases from V and 6 bases from J; junction bases left unmatched: 13. The germline V gene encodes CDR1 SGDLS and CDR2 YYNGEE. There are 15 residues in the CDR3. CDR3 loop: CASSPSGYGRLEQYF. The CDR3 bases are TGTGCCAGCAGCCCTAGCGGTTACGGAAGGCTCGAGCAGTACTTC. The entire variable domain, with the rest obtained from reference TRBV9 and TRBJ2-7, is as follows: DSGVTQTPKHLITATGQRVTLRCSPRSGDLSVYWYQQSLDQGLQFLIQYYNGEERAKGNILERFSAQQFPDLHSELNLSSLELGDSALYFCASSPSGYGRLEQYFGPGTRLTVT.

V usage is TRBV5-1 and J usage is TRBJ2-1; 10 nucleotides agree with TRBD2. V lost 6 bases and J lost 2; bases outside the gene matches: 5. This CDR3 spans 15 amino acids. Germline V gives CDR1 SGHRS, CDR2 YFSETQ. The CDR3 nucleotides are TGCGCCAGCACGAAAGCGGGAGGGACCTACAATGAGCAGTTCTTC. This gives the protein CASTKAGGTYNEQFF.

Concerning this clone: At one end, the junction sequence differs from germline, possibly due to a read error. CDR3 in DNA: TGTGCCAGCAGCCTTTTAGTAGGAAGTCTAGCGGGAGGTACCTTC. This encodes CASSLLVGSLAGGTF. The V and J genes are TRBV7-2 and TRBJ2-7; 11 positions match TRBD2. In germline, CDR1 is SGHTA, CDR2 FQGNSA. This CDR3 is built from 15 residues.

The sample holds one count of this clone. The chain combines TRBV19 with TRBJ1-1; no reliable D call. CDR1 is LNHDA and CDR2 is SQIVND in the germline V gene (reference sequence). Deletions cut 5 bases from V and 1 base from J, with 11 bases between. The CDR3 runs to 14 residues. The CDR3 coding sequence is TGTGCCAGTAGTGTCAGGACTGCGAACACTGAAGCTTTCTTT. This encodes CASSVRTANTEAFF. The full variable domain, rest sourced from reference TRBV19 and TRBJ1-1, is DGGITQSPKYLFRKEGQNVTLSCEQNLNHDAMYWYRQDPGQGLRLIYYSQIVNDFQKGDIAEGYSVSREKKESFPLTVTSAQKNPTAFYLCASSVRTANTEAFFGQGTRLTVV.

The chain recombines TRBV9 with TRBJ2-1, with 9 bases identical to TRBD2. The J segment lost 9 bases and the V segment lost 2 bases, leaving 9 bases of the junction unmatched. Germline V gives CDR1 SGDLS, CDR2 YYNGEE. The CDR3 is made up of 15 amino acids. DNA for the CDR3: TGTGCCAGCAGCGTCGTGACTAGCGGAGTGGGTGAGCAGTTCTTC. It specifies CASSVVTSGVGEQFF.

The V and J genes are TRBV15 and TRBJ1-2; D is ambiguous. Per the germline V gene, CDR1 is LNHNV and CDR2 is YYDKDF (reference sequence). V lost 9 bases to trimming and J lost 5 bases, with 10 bases between them. CDR3 length equals 11 residues. As DNA, the CDR3 is TGTGCCACGGGCACGGGATATGGCTACACCTTC. It is translated as CATGTGYGYTF.

The chain employs TRBV18 and TRBJ2-3, with D perhaps matching TRBD1 (6 bases). CDR3 length equals 17 residues. Germline assignment: CDR1 KGHSH and CDR2 LQKENI. Trimming removed 4 bases from V and 4 bases from J, with 21 bases in between. The CDR3, as DNA: TGTGCCAGCTCACGCACCCGGGGCGGTGAGGGGGCAGATACGCAGTATTTT. It yields the protein CASSRTRGGEGADTQYF.

Regarding this clone: Distinct nucleotide sequences in the sample also encode this CDR3. The chain uses TRBV18 and TRBJ2-7; 11 bases align to TRBD2. CDR1 and CDR2 (germline): KGHSH, LQKENI. Losses at the gene ends were 2 bases for V and 5 bases for J; bases not matched to a gene: 2. CDR3 size: 14 residues. This CDR3 is CASSPTSGSHEQYF. The CDR3 coding sequence is TGTGCCAGCTCACCAACTAGCGGGAGCCACGAGCAGTACTTC. The whole variable domain, filled in from reference TRBV18 and TRBJ2-7, reads NAGVMQNPRHLVRRRGQEARLRCSPMKGHSHVYWYRQLPEEGLKFMVYLQKENIIDESGMPKERFSAEFPKEGPSILRIQQVVRGDSAAYFCASSPTSGSHEQYFGPGTRLTVT.

The gene calls are TRBV5-1 and TRBJ2-1; D remains ambiguous. The CDR3 covers 13 residues. The V gene's germline CDR1 is SGHRS and CDR2 YFSETQ. V was pared by 0 bases and J by 9 bases, with 10 bases between. The CDR3 spells CASSLAESSEQFF. Written as DNA, the CDR3 is TGCGCCAGCAGCTTGGCCGAGTCTAGTGAGCAGTTCTTC.

The J gene is TRBJ2-1, the V gene TRBV2; D is unclear. Trimming took off 11 bases at V and 0 bases at J, with 14 bases between the two ends. Per germline, CDR1 SNHLY and CDR2 FYNNEI. This CDR3 contains 14 residues. CDR3 DNA sequence: TGTGCCTACACGGAGACCAGCTCCTACAATGAGCAGTTCTTC. Encoded protein: CAYTETSSYNEQFF.

Details on this clone: Within the sample, other DNA sequences also encode this same CDR3. CDR3 protein: CASSVGGPSYEQYF. The CDR3 DNA follows: TGTGCCAGCAGCGTCGGGGGGCCCTCCTACGAGCAGTACTTC. This chain uses TRBV9 with TRBJ2-7; D is possibly TRBD2 (7 bases). CDR1 is SGDLS, CDR2 YYNGEE, per germline. Between the trimmed V and J ends, which lost 2 bases and 0 bases, there was a span of 9 bases. The CDR3 is 14 amino acids.

The chain is built from TRBV27 and TRBJ2-2; TRBD2 matches at 8 bases. The CDR3 is made up of 19 amino acids. Germline lookup yields CDR1 MNHEY and CDR2 SMNVEV (reference sequence). Losses at the gene ends were 4 bases for V and 5 bases for J; bases not matched to a gene: 18. The CDR3 DNA follows: TGTGCCAGCAGTTCCCCCCGGGGAGCGGGGGCTTTGAGTACCGGGGAGCTGTTTTTT. Residues: CASSSPRGAGALSTGELFF.